The 18 T cell receptor beta chains presented below share a single source sample, sequenced in a study of T cells after yellow fever vaccination. TCRdb used MiXCR to reprocess the 5' RACE reads, holding one entry per CDR3 protein. The sample comprises tens of thousands of distinct CDR3 sequences, 5% to 8.5% of which are singletons, and under 25% rests with the top ten. The sample was PBMCs, either bulk or a sorted T-cell subset (CD4+, CD8+, memory, or dextramer-sorted; not recorded which), taken on the day of the first yellow fever vaccination. The receptor set was obtained from a man aged 18 to 30 who received the YFV17D yellow fever vaccine.

This clonotype has ten or more counts. This chain links TRBV25-1 with TRBJ2-7, with D perhaps assigned TRBD1 or TRBD2 (5 bases each). The CDR3 has 14 amino acids. CDR1 is MGHDK, CDR2 SYGVNS, per germline. Trimming stripped 6 bases from V and 2 bases from J, with 14 bases between. CDR3 in DNA: TGTGCCAGCAGCCGGGACCGGGGAACCTACGAGCAGTACTTC. Protein sequence: CASSRDRGTYEQYF.

This clonotype was counted ten times or more. V gene TRBV18 combines with J gene TRBJ2-7, with D perhaps TRBD2 (6 bases). The CDR3 has 12 residues. V lost 3 bases, J lost 4 bases, and 7 bases lay in between. CDR1 and CDR2 (germline): KGHSH, LQKENI. In DNA form, the CDR3 reads TGTGCCAGCTCACCGGAGGGGTACGAGCAGTACGTC. Its protein product is CASSPEGYEQYV.

This clonotype turned up a few times. The chain is built from TRBV7-8 and TRBJ1-5, with D perhaps TRBD1 (6 bases). V was trimmed by 5 bases and J by 5 bases, leaving 13 bases between them. This CDR3 is 14 amino acids long. CDR1 is SGHVS, CDR2 FQNEAQ, per germline. The CDR3 reads CASSIDRMHQPQHF. In DNA form, the CDR3 reads TGTGCCAGCAGCATAGACAGGATGCATCAGCCCCAGCATTTT. Full variable domain (rest looked up from reference TRBV7-8 and TRBJ1-5): GAGVSQSPRYKVAKRGQDVALRCDPISGHVSLFWYQQALGQGPEFLTYFQNEAQLDKSGLPSDRFFAERPEGSVSTLKIQRTQQEDSAVYLCASSIDRMHQPQHFGDGTRLSIL.

This clonotype came up many times. This chain uses TRBV2 with TRBJ2-5; TRBD2 is a possible D gene (5 bases). The germline CDR1 and CDR2 sequences are SNHLY and FYNNEI. The CDR3 totals 12 residues. V was shortened by 6 bases and J by 0 bases, with 5 bases between the two germline ends. CDR3 region: CASRGDQETQYF. CDR3 nucleotides: TGTGCCAGCAGGGGAGACCAAGAGACCCAGTACTTC.

This clonotype was observed many times. The V and J genes are TRBV12-3 or TRBV12-4 and TRBJ2-5; 13 bases are a match to TRBD2. V shed 3 bases and J 5 bases; nucleotides not matched to a gene: 0. The CDR3 spans 14 residues. The CDR3 DNA follows: TGTGCCAGCAGTTTGGGACTAGCGGGGGAGACCCAGTACTTC. Translated, it gives CASSLGLAGETQYF.

In its sample, this clonotype was seen many times. The chain combines TRBV7-3 with TRBJ1-1, with D possibly TRBD1 on 6 matching bases. The CDR3 is 15 residues long. V was clipped by 2 bases and J by 1 base, with 11 bases between them. CDR1 is SGHTA and CDR2 is FQGTGA in the germline V gene. This CDR3 reads CASSLGRGSNTEAFF. The CDR3 DNA reads as TGTGCCAGCAGCTTAGGCAGGGGTTCGAACACTGAAGCTTTCTTT.

As regards this clonotype: A read error may be the cause here, since a much bigger clone is one base away. The J gene is TRBJ2-5, the V gene TRBV7-4, with 11 bases lining up with TRBD2. V dropped 5 bases and J dropped 5; count of bases not matched to a gene: 7. The germline CDR1 and CDR2 sequences are SGHVT and SQSDAQ. CDR3 size: 15 residues. The CDR3 sequence is CASSRTSGLHETQYF. The CDR3 nucleotides are TGTGCCAGCAGCCGGACTAGCGGGCTGCACGAGACCCAGTACTTC.

The table lists this clonotype with many counts. CDR3 bases: TGCGCCAGCAGTCTCCCGGACTCCCTCTACGAGCAGTACTTC. This gives the protein CASSLPDSLYEQYF. This chain links TRBV5-1 with TRBJ2-7, with D perhaps TRBD2 (5 bases). Trimming shortened V by 5 bases and J by 3 bases, and 15 bases separated the two germline ends. Per the germline V gene, CDR1 is SGHRS and CDR2 is YFSETQ. This CDR3 is 14 amino acids long.

This clonotype was counted a few times. The rearrangement links TRBV7-2 to TRBJ1-6; D not certain. The CDR3 contains 14 residues. Germline V gene sequence: CDR1 SGHTA, CDR2 FQGNSA. Trimming pared 3 bases from V and 6 bases from J, leaving 9 bases between. This chain's CDR3 is CASSFIMANSPLHF. CDR3 DNA sequence: TGTGCCAGCAGCTTTATAATGGCTAATTCACCCCTCCACTTT.

Ten or more counts support this clonotype. The V and J genes are TRBV11-2 and TRBJ2-5; 8 bases fit TRBD2. Germline V gene lookup returns CDR1 SGHAT and CDR2 FQNNGV. The CDR3 extends over 15 amino acids. After removal of 1 base from V and 4 bases from J, the junction contained 5 bases not matched to a gene. DNA for the CDR3: TGTGCCAGCAGCTTAGGGGCGGGGGGACCAGAGACCCAGTACTTC. As protein: CASSLGAGGPETQYF.

There are a few counts of this clonotype. The genes are TRBV5-1 and TRBJ2-5; a possible D gene is TRBD2 (6 bases). The germline V and J ends were trimmed by 0 bases and 5 bases, with 8 bases remaining between them. Germline CDR1 and CDR2: SGHRS and YFSETQ. CDR3 length: 13 residues. CDR3 sequence: CASSLGRGETQYF. CDR3 nucleotides: TGCGCCAGCAGCTTGGGGCGGGGTGAGACCCAGTACTTC. The variable domain in full, with the rest retrieved from reference TRBV5-1 and TRBJ2-5, is KAGVTQTPRYLIKTRGQQVTLSCSPISGHRSVSWYQQTPGQGLQFLFEYFSETQRNKGNFPGRFSGRQFSNSRSEMNVSTLELGDSALYLCASSLGRGETQYFGPGTRLLVL.

This clonotype was seen many times. The chain joins TRBV7-6 to TRBJ2-1; D perhaps matches TRBD2 (6 bases). Trimming took off 5 bases at V and 8 bases at J, with 13 bases between the two ends. The CDR3 has 13 residues. Germline lookup yields CDR1 SGHVS and CDR2 FNYEAQ. DNA of the CDR3: TGTGCCAGCAGCGCGGGACCAGGGCATGAGCAGTTCTTC. It specifies CASSAGPGHEQFF.

This clonotype was seen at least ten times. V and J are TRBV5-1 and TRBJ2-3, with 8 bases identical to TRBD2. Germline CDR1 is SGHRS and CDR2 is YFSETQ. This CDR3 region has 15 residues. J lost 5 bases, V lost 4 bases, and 9 bases had no gene match. CDR3 loop: CASSTTGGPGDTQYF. DNA of the CDR3: TGCGCCAGCAGCACTACGGGGGGGCCAGGAGATACGCAGTATTTT.

In this sample, this clonotype turned up a few times. The V and J genes are TRBV7-8 and TRBJ1-5; 7 bases map to TRBD1. CDR3 length equals 14 residues. Per the germline V gene, CDR1 is SGHVS and CDR2 is FQNEAQ. The junction had 6 bases not matched to a gene; V was cut back by 5 bases and J by 5 bases. CDR3: CASSQDRSYQPQHF. In nucleotides, the CDR3 is TGTGCCAGCAGCCAGGACAGGTCGTATCAGCCCCAGCATTTT.

This clonotype was found many times. V is TRBV5-1 and J is TRBJ2-5; 11 positions match TRBD2. The V gene end was trimmed by 4 bases and the J gene end by 3 bases; junction bases not matched to a gene: 2. This CDR3 has 14 amino acids. Germline V lookup: CDR1 SGHRS, CDR2 YFSETQ. CDR3: CASSKGLAEETQYF. The CDR3 coding sequence is TGCGCCAGCAGCAAGGGACTAGCGGAAGAGACCCAGTACTTC.

This clonotype was counted ten times or more. The chain is built from TRBV7-9 and TRBJ2-1, with TRBD2 matching 7 bases. V lost 0 bases and J lost 4; bases outside the gene matches: 6. This CDR3 is 16 amino acids long. Looked up from germline, CDR1 is SEHNR and CDR2 is FQNEAQ (reference sequence). CDR3: CASSLAWRGYYNEQFF. CDR3 bases: TGTGCCAGCAGCTTAGCGTGGCGGGGGTATTACAATGAGCAGTTCTTC.

This clonotype has a single count. The J gene is TRBJ2-3, the V gene TRBV10-3; 8 bases are a match to TRBD2. CDR1 is ENHRY, CDR2 SYGVKD, per germline. The CDR3 covers 14 residues. The junction had 9 bases not matched to a gene; V was cut back by 9 bases and J by 4 bases. CDR3 nucleotides: TGTGCCATACACCGGGGGGGCGAATCAGATACGCAGTATTTT. Translation gives CAIHRGGESDTQYF.

This clonotype was picked up many times. V usage is TRBV2 and J usage is TRBJ2-1, with 8 bases aligning to TRBD2. The CDR3 is 15 amino acids. Trimming cost V 8 bases and J 3 bases; bases outside gene matches: 9. Germline loops: CDR1 SNHLY, CDR2 FYNNEI. The CDR3: CASAAQAGGYNEQFF. The DNA for the CDR3 is TGTGCCAGCGCGGCCCAGGCGGGGGGCTACAATGAGCAGTTCTTC.